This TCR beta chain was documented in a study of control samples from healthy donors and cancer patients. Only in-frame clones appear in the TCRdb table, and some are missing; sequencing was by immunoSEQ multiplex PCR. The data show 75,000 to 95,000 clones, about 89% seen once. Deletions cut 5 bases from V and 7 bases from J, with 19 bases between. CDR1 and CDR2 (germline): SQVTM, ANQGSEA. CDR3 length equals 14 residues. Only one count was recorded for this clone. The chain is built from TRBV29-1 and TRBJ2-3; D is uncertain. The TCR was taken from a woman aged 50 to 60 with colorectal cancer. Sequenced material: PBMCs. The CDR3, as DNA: TGCAGCGTTTCTACCCGCTTGGGCCTAAATACGCAGTATTTT. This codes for CSVSTRLGLNTQYF.